This T cell receptor beta chain derives from a study of response to subunit inactivated influenza vaccine. Study-wide points: Each seasonal influenza vaccination, the authors suggested, recruits few new T cells.

As to this clonotype: Its antigen is as yet unknown.

Germline loops: CDR1 SEHNR, CDR2 FQNEAQ (reference sequence). The V gene lost 0 bases and the J gene lost 1 base, with 9 bases spanning the gap. This CDR3 comprises 15 residues. TCRdb used MiXCR to reprocess the RT-PCR reads, holding one entry per CDR3 protein. The sample holds just over 300,000 distinct CDR3 sequences, about 20% seen once. The sample was PBMCs from blood, taken approximately 20 months after vaccination. The TCR sequence derives from a man in his fifties or sixties who received an inactivated influenza vaccine. The chain combines TRBV7-9 with TRBJ1-1; D remains ambiguous. CDR3 in DNA: TGTGCCAGCAGCTTAGCTAACAGCCCGAACACTGAAGCTTTCTTT. Protein sequence: CASSLANSPNTEAFF.